A selection of T cell receptor beta chains follows, all from one sample in a study of blood T cells in healthy people across ages. Via MiXCR, TCRdb re-called the 5' RACE reads, giving one row per CDR3 protein. The sample includes almost 550,000 distinct CDR3 sequences, under 30% of them seen just once. The data also belong to a second study, concerning T cells of mothers and their children.

The material sequenced was blood. All receptors derive from a boy aged 5-17 years in good health. CDR3s include the opening cysteine and the closing phenylalanine or tryptophan. D genes are given only for firm matches. Not every row has a clone size; where given, it reads once, few, many or a size class.

V gene	D gene	CDR3 length	clone size	J gene	CDR3 protein	CDR3 DNA
TRBV28	-	16	-	TRBJ2-1	CASTSRGGPSYNEQFF	TGTGCCAGCACCTCCCGAGGAGGGCCCTCCTACAATGAGCAGTTCTTC
TRBV29-1	-	15	-	TRBJ2-7	CSVEVEQGFSYEQYF	TGCAGCGTTGAAGTTGAGCAGGGGTTTTCCTACGAGCAGTACTTC
TRBV3-1	TRBD2	17	-	TRBJ2-7	CASSQDMASGGPYEQYF	TGTGCCAGCAGCCAAGATATGGCTAGCGGGGGACCCTACGAGCAGTACTTC
TRBV20-1	TRBD2	16	few	TRBJ2-1	CSARDPSGMPYNEQFF	TGCAGTGCTAGAGATCCTAGCGGGATGCCCTACAATGAGCAGTTCTTC
TRBV24-1	-	11	few	TRBJ2-1	CATSRLGVQFF	TGTGCCACCAGTAGGTTAGGGGTGCAGTTCTTC
TRBV10-3	TRBD2	15	once	TRBJ2-7	CAISKGLADTYEQYF	TGTGCCATCAGTAAAGGACTAGCGGATACCTACGAGCAGTACTTC
TRBV7-2	TRBD2	17	few	TRBJ2-3	CASSAQPLAGGGDTQYF	TGTGCCAGCAGCGCGCAGCCCCTAGCGGGGGGTGGAGATACGCAGTATTTT
TRBV28	-	16	few	TRBJ1-5	CASSLLAARRNQPQHF	TGTGCCAGCAGTTTGCTGGCAGCCCGTCGCAATCAGCCCCAGCATTTT
TRBV19	-	13	-	TRBJ2-2	CASSNPWTGELFF	TGTGCCAGTAGTAATCCGTGGACCGGGGAGCTGTTTTTT
TRBV7-8	TRBD2	16	few	TRBJ2-5	CASSPPVLAASETQYF	TGTGCCAGCAGTCCTCCGGTACTAGCGGCCTCGGAGACCCAGTACTTC
TRBV27	-	14	-	TRBJ1-4	CASSYRSGDEKLFF	TGTGCCAGCAGCTACAGATCGGGGGATGAAAAACTGTTTTTT
TRBV20-1	-	13	few	TRBJ2-2	CSASPREAGELFF	TGCAGTGCTAGCCCCAGGGAAGCCGGGGAGCTGTTTTTT
TRBV5-1	-	13	-	TRBJ2-7	CASSSSPSYEQYF	TGCGCCAGCAGCTCCAGCCCCTCCTACGAGCAGTACTTC
TRBV2	-	13	few	TRBJ1-1	CAQLEGLNTEAFF	TGTGCCCAACTGGAAGGGCTGAACACTGAAGCTTTCTTT
TRBV7-2	-	12	-	TRBJ2-1	CASSLELGGQFF	TGTGCCAGCAGCTTAGAACTAGGGGGACAGTTCTTC
TRBV30	TRBD1	15	-	TRBJ1-2	CAWSVQGGPFYGYTF	TGTGCCTGGAGTGTACAAGGGGGCCCGTTCTATGGCTACACCTTC
TRBV29-1	-	15	-	TRBJ2-1	CSVRISESSYNEQFF	TGCAGCGTCCGAATTAGCGAGAGCTCCTACAATGAGCAGTTCTTC
TRBV7-9	-	18	-	TRBJ1-1	CASSLVGQNNPLNTEAFF	TGTGCCAGCAGCTTAGTCGGACAGAACAATCCCTTGAACACTGAAGCTTTCTTT
TRBV5-1	-	14	-	TRBJ2-4	CASSLEAAWHIQYF	TGCGCCAGCAGCTTGGAGGCCGCCTGGCACATTCAGTACTTC
TRBV9	-	15	few	TRBJ2-1	CASSTGGGSYNEQFF	TGTGCCAGCAGCACCGGGGGCGGCTCCTACAATGAGCAGTTCTTC
TRBV27	TRBD1	17	few	TRBJ2-2	CASSPQDRAPNTGELFF	TGTGCCAGCTCGCCCCAGGACAGGGCCCCAAACACCGGGGAGCTGTTTTTT
TRBV7-2	-	14	many	TRBJ2-3	CASSFSGGTDTQYF	TGTGCCAGCAGTTTCTCGGGGGGCACAGATACGCAGTATTTT
TRBV9	-	12	-	TRBJ1-3	CASSVDGNTIYF	TGTGCCAGCAGCGTAGACGGGAACACCATATATTTT
TRBV20-1	-	12	few	TRBJ2-4	CSARPGNDIQYF	TGCAGTGCTAGACCAGGGAACGACATTCAGTACTTC
TRBV12-3/TRBV12-4	TRBD2	14	few	TRBJ2-7	CASSPQVSGYEQYF	TGTGCCAGCAGTCCCCAGGTTAGCGGGTACGAGCAGTACTTC